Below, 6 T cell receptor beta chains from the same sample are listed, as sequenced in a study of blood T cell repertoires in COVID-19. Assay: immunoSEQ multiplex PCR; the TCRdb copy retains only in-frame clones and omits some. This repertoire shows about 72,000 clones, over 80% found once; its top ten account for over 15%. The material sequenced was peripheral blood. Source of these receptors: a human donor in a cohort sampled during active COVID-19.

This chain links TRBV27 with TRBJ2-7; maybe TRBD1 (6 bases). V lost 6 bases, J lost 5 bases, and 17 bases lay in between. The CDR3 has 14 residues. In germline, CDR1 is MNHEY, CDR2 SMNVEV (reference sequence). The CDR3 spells CASRPLGQSHEQYF. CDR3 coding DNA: TGTGCCAGCAGGCCACTAGGACAGTCCCACGAGCAGTACTTC.

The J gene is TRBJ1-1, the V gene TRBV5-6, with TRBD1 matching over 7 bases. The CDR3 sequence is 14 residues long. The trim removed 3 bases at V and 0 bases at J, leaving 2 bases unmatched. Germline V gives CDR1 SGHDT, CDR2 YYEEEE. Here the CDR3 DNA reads TGTGCCAGCAGCTCGACAGGGTTGAACACTGAAGCTTTCTTT. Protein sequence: CASSSTGLNTEAFF.

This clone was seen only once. This CDR3 is CASSTPGSYEQYF. The DNA of the CDR3 is TGCGCCAGCAGCACCCCCGGGAGCTACGAGCAGTACTTC. This chain connects TRBV5-1 to TRBJ2-7; TRBD2 is a possible D gene (6 bases). CDR3 size: 13 residues. V was clipped by 4 bases and J by 3 bases, with 11 bases between them. The germline CDR1 and CDR2 sequences are SGHRS and YFSETQ.

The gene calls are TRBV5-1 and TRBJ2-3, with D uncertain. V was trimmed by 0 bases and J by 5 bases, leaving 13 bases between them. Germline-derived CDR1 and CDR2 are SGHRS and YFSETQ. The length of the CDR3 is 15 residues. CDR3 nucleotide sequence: TGCGCCAGCAGCTTGGTCGCGAGGCAAGGAGATACGCAGTATTTT. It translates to CASSLVARQGDTQYF.

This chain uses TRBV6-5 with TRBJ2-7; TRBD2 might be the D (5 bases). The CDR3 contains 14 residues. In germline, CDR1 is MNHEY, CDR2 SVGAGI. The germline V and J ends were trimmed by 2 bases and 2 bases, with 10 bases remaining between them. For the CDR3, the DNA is TGTGCCAGCAGTTACATTACTAGGACCTACGAGCAGTACTTC. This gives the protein CASSYITRTYEQYF.

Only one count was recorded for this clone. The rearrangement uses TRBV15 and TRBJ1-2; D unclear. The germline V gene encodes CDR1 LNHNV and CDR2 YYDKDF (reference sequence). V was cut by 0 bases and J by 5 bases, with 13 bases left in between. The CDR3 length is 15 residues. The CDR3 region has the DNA TGTGCCACCAGCAGAGAGCCCCGGACTCCATATGGCTACACCTTC. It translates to CATSREPRTPYGYTF.